These 32 T cell receptor beta chains were all obtained from the same sample, sequenced in a study of T cell changes during pregnancy in multiple sclerosis. Using immunoSEQ multiplex PCR, the repertoire was profiled, and TCRdb retains in-frame clones only, with some absent. The sample has roughly 40,000 clones, over 75% seen once. The specimen was CD8+ T cells from peripheral blood mononuclear cells, collected before pregnancy. The receptors derive from a female donor with multiple sclerosis, enrolled in a pregnancy study.

The rearrangement uses TRBV14 and TRBJ2-7, with 7 bases lining up with TRBD1. J lost 8 bases, V lost 0 bases, and 7 bases had no gene match. The CDR3 length is 14 residues. CDR1 SGHDN and CDR2 FVKESK come from the germline V gene. The CDR3 nucleotides read TGTGCCAGCAGCCAAGAAGATGGGACAGTTCAGCAGTACTTC. It translates to CASSQEDGTVQQYF.

The V call is TRBV10-3, the J call TRBJ2-3; TRBD2 matches 8 bases. The CDR3 is 14 residues long. Germline V CDR1 and CDR2: ENHRY, SYGVKD. J gave up 0 bases and V 10 bases, and 6 bases lay outside the gene matches. The CDR3 here is CATSGGASTDTQYF. The CDR3 bases are TGTGCCACCTCGGGGGGGGCTAGCACAGATACGCAGTATTTT.

This clone was observed a single time. The V and J genes are TRBV27 and TRBJ1-2, with a tentative D call TRBD1 (5 bases). Trimming cost V 3 bases and J 7 bases, with 18 bases left between them. This CDR3 region has 15 residues. From germline, CDR1 is MNHEY and CDR2 SMNVEV (reference sequence). The CDR3 is CASSFGGGPFSGYTF. CDR3 nucleotides: TGTGCCAGCAGTTTCGGCGGGGGACCTTTCTCTGGCTACACCTTC.

The chain combines TRBV7-8 with TRBJ2-3; 8 nucleotides align to TRBD1. Germline V CDR1 and CDR2: SGHVS, FQNEAQ. The CDR3 covers 15 residues. J was trimmed by 5 bases and V by 3 bases; bases with no gene match: 7. The CDR3 region is CASSLAGGALDTQYF. The CDR3 DNA is TGTGCCAGCAGCTTGGCAGGGGGCGCCTTAGATACGCAGTATTTT.

The CDR3 spells CASRTSGLSYEQYF. CDR3 coding DNA: TGTGCCAGCAGGACAAGCGGGCTATCCTACGAGCAGTACTTC. The J gene is TRBJ2-7, the V gene TRBV2, with D tentatively TRBD2 (6 bases). The CDR3 covers 14 residues. CDR1 SNHLY and CDR2 FYNNEI come from the germline V gene. V lost 6 bases and J lost 1, with 13 bases in between.

This rearrangement joins TRBV7-3 to TRBJ2-1; D ambiguous. V was trimmed by 5 bases and J by 8 bases, leaving 19 bases between them. Per germline, CDR1 SGHTA and CDR2 FQGTGA. The length of the CDR3 is 15 residues. The CDR3 reads CASSPSLIFLDEQFF. The CDR3 DNA reads as TGTGCCAGCAGCCCAAGCCTTATATTCTTGGATGAGCAGTTCTTC.

This sequence joins TRBV28 and TRBJ2-7, with 10 bases that match TRBD1. Germline V gene data show CDR1 as MDHEN and CDR2 as SYDVKM. V lost 10 bases to trimming and J lost 2 bases; unmatched junction nucleotides: 5. The CDR3 covers 13 residues. CDR3 sequence: CATSTGGTYEQYF. CDR3 sequence (DNA): TGTGCCACCTCGACAGGGGGCACCTACGAGCAGTACTTC.

This chain connects TRBV9 to TRBJ1-1, with D uncertain. Trimming removed 0 bases at V and 2 bases at J, with 17 bases between. CDR1 is SGDLS and CDR2 is YYNGEE in the germline V gene. The CDR3 has 17 amino acids. CDR3 loop: CASSVGVLGLPNTEAFF. The CDR3, as DNA: TGTGCCAGCAGCGTAGGAGTCTTGGGCCTCCCTAACACTGAAGCTTTCTTT.

The chain has TRBV7-9 and TRBJ2-5; 7 nucleotides match TRBD2. The CDR3 covers 14 residues. From germline, CDR1 is SEHNR and CDR2 FQNEAQ (reference sequence). V lost 2 bases, J lost 5 bases, and 5 bases stayed unmatched. CDR3 sequence (DNA): TGTGCCAGCAGCTTAAGGGAGGGCGTTGAGACCCAGTACTTC. This sequence encodes CASSLREGVETQYF.

The chain has TRBV7-9 and TRBJ2-1; D is perhaps TRBD2 (7 bases). The CDR3 is made up of 17 amino acids. Trimming cost V 5 bases and J 2 bases, with 19 bases left between them. Germline loops: CDR1 SEHNR, CDR2 FQNEAQ (reference sequence). This CDR3 reads CASSPTGGAGTYNEQFF. In DNA, the CDR3 is TGTGCCAGCAGCCCGACTGGGGGGGCCGGCACCTACAATGAGCAGTTCTTC. The full variable domain, completed using reference TRBV7-9 and TRBJ2-1, is DTGVSQNPRHKITKRGQNVTFRCDPISEHNRLYWYRQTLGQGPEFLTYFQNEAQLEKSRLLSDRFSAERPKGSFSTLEIQRTEQGDSAMYLCASSPTGGAGTYNEQFFGPGTRLTVL.

This rearrangement joins TRBV27 to TRBJ1-1; 11 bases align to TRBD1. This CDR3 is built from 13 residues. In germline, CDR1 is MNHEY, CDR2 SMNVEV (reference sequence). Unmatched junction bases numbered 6, after V lost 2 bases and J lost 13 bases. Here the CDR3 reads CASSLGGQGVFFF. CDR3 DNA: TGTGCCAGCAGTTTAGGGGGACAGGGGGTTTTTTTCTTT.

V and J are TRBV5-1 and TRBJ2-7; TRBD1 matches 7 bases. Germline assignment: CDR1 SGHRS and CDR2 YFSETQ. Germline trimming cut 2 bases from V and 0 bases from J; bases unmatched to any gene: 5. The CDR3 consists of 15 residues. This chain's CDR3 is CASSFRDSDSYEQYF. The CDR3, as DNA: TGCGCCAGCAGCTTCCGGGACAGTGACTCCTACGAGCAGTACTTC. Full variable domain (outside the CDR3, taken from reference TRBV5-1 and TRBJ2-7): KAGVTQTPRYLIKTRGQQVTLSCSPISGHRSVSWYQQTPGQGLQFLFEYFSETQRNKGNFPGRFSGRQFSNSRSEMNVSTLELGDSALYLCASSFRDSDSYEQYFGPGTRLTVT.

This chain connects TRBV7-6 to TRBJ2-3, with TRBD2 matching 11 bases. This CDR3 is 16 amino acids long. Germline loops: CDR1 SGHVS, CDR2 FNYEAQ. V was pared by 5 bases and J by 4 bases, with 8 bases of the junction left unmatched. The CDR3 loop reads CASSQTSGSFADTQYF. DNA for the CDR3: TGTGCCAGCAGCCAAACTAGCGGGAGTTTCGCAGATACGCAGTATTTT.

V is TRBV4-1 and J is TRBJ2-3; 7 positions match TRBD2. In germline, CDR1 is MGHRA, CDR2 YSYEKL. CDR3 length: 16 amino acids. The ends lost 2 bases at V and 2 bases at J; junction bases unmatched: 7. This CDR3 reads CASSQSYGDYTDTQYF. CDR3 DNA: TGCGCCAGCAGCCAAAGTTATGGGGACTACACAGATACGCAGTATTTT.

The chain uses TRBV6-5 and TRBJ1-3, with D hard to call. V gave up 0 bases and J gave up 0 bases, with 9 bases separating them. CDR1 and CDR2 from the germline V gene are MNHEY and SVGAGI. The CDR3 contains 16 residues. CDR3 residues: CASSYSEVPSGNTIYF. The CDR3 region has the DNA TGTGCCAGCAGTTACTCCGAGGTCCCCTCTGGAAACACCATATATTTT.

The chain employs TRBV6-1 and TRBJ2-1; D is unresolved. The CDR3 is 15 amino acids. Germline values: CDR1 MNHNS, CDR2 SASEGT. V was pared by 1 base and J by 4 bases, with 11 bases between. CDR3 DNA sequence: TGTGCCAGCAGTGAAGAGGCTAGTGGGTACAATGAGCAGTTCTTC. Translation gives CASSEEASGYNEQFF.

This clone was observed once. The J gene is TRBJ1-1, the V gene TRBV28; 7 bases match TRBD1. The CDR3 loop spans 15 amino acids. J lost 2 bases, V lost 6 bases, and 9 bases had no gene match. CDR1 is MDHEN, CDR2 SYDVKM, per germline. Here the CDR3 reads CASRTLTGLNTEAFF. The CDR3 DNA is TGTGCCAGCAGAACCCTGACAGGGTTAAACACTGAAGCTTTCTTT.

This chain uses TRBV2 with TRBJ2-7; 9 nucleotides agree with TRBD2. V trimming: 3 bases; J trimming: 3 bases; junction bases outside the gene matches: 6. This CDR3 comprises 15 residues. Germline loops: CDR1 SNHLY, CDR2 FYNNEI. The CDR3 nucleotides are TGTGCCAGCAGTGATTCAGCGGGGGGCTTCTACGAGCAGTACTTC. This gives the protein CASSDSAGGFYEQYF.

This chain connects TRBV5-1 to TRBJ2-5; 7 nucleotides align to TRBD1. V lost 5 bases, J lost 4 bases, and 8 bases stayed unmatched. This CDR3 has 14 residues. The germline V gene has CDR1 SGHRS and CDR2 YFSETQ. CDR3 amino acids: CASRQGLGGETQYF. The CDR3 nucleotides read TGCGCCAGCAGACAGGGGCTGGGTGGAGAGACCCAGTACTTC.

The chain links TRBV2 to TRBJ1-4; the D gene is possibly TRBD1 (5 bases). This CDR3 is 13 amino acids long. CDR1 and CDR2 from the germline V gene are SNHLY and FYNNEI. V dropped 8 bases and J dropped 8 bases, with 15 bases sitting between them. The CDR3 loop is CASGPGVGEKLFF. DNA for the CDR3: TGTGCCAGCGGTCCGGGGGTAGGGGAAAAACTGTTTTTT.

The chain couples TRBV27 to TRBJ1-2; a weak D match, TRBD1 (5 bases). CDR1 is MNHEY and CDR2 is SMNVEV in the germline V gene (reference sequence). The V and J ends lost 6 bases and 8 bases respectively, with 22 bases between them. The CDR3 is 15 residues long. In nucleotides, the CDR3 is TGTGCCAGCAGCCCAGCGGGATCACAGGTTCCCGGCTACACCTTC. Its translation: CASSPAGSQVPGYTF.

V gene TRBV12-5 combines with J gene TRBJ1-5; D gene unclear. V shed 0 bases and J shed 7 bases, with 19 bases lying between them. Germline V lookup: CDR1 LGHNT, CDR2 FRNRAP. This CDR3 contains 17 residues. The CDR3: CASGLVCAGWFRQPQHF. CDR3 DNA: TGTGCTAGTGGTTTGGTATGCGCGGGTTGGTTTAGGCAGCCCCAGCATTTT.

V and J are TRBV30 and TRBJ2-3, with D hard to call. V lost 0 bases, J lost 0 bases, and 7 bases lay in between. The CDR3 totals 14 residues. Germline assignment: CDR1 GTSNPN and CDR2 SVGIG (reference sequence). The CDR3 loop reads CAWSVLSSTDTQYF. Here the CDR3 DNA reads TGTGCCTGGAGTGTTCTATCGAGCACAGATACGCAGTATTTT.

The chain has TRBV5-6 and TRBJ1-4; 9 bases match TRBD1. This CDR3 contains 14 residues. Germline V lookup: CDR1 SGHDT, CDR2 YYEEEE. With 6 bases clipped from V and 7 bases from J, the junction kept 7 bases outside the gene matches. In nucleotides, the CDR3 is TGTGCCAGCAAAGTACAGGGGGCAATTGAAAAACTGTTTTTT. Translation gives CASKVQGAIEKLFF.

The rearrangement links TRBV7-9 to TRBJ1-1; a weak D match, TRBD1 (5 bases). This CDR3 comprises 16 residues. V gave up 6 bases and J gave up 3 bases, with 20 bases separating them. The germline V gene encodes CDR1 SEHNR and CDR2 FQNEAQ (reference sequence). CDR3: CASRGTIRGLYTEAFF. In DNA, the CDR3 is TGTGCCAGCAGAGGGACGATTCGGGGGTTGTACACTGAAGCTTTCTTT.

The chain has TRBV6-5 and TRBJ2-3; 9 nucleotides match TRBD2. The ends lost 2 bases at V and 6 bases at J; junction bases unmatched: 9. CDR1 is MNHEY, CDR2 SVGAGI, per germline. There are 16 residues in the CDR3. This CDR3 is CASSYVAGDSGDTQYF. The CDR3 DNA follows: TGTGCCAGCAGTTACGTAGCGGGAGATAGTGGGGATACGCAGTATTTT.

V gene TRBV7-9 combines with J gene TRBJ2-7; 8 bases align to TRBD2. The CDR3 runs 16 residues. V dropped 3 bases and J dropped 4; count of bases not matched to a gene: 11. CDR1 and CDR2 from the germline V gene are SEHNR and FQNEAQ (reference sequence). In DNA, the CDR3 is TGTGCCAGCAGCTTGGTCGGCGGGGGGCTTTATTACGAGCAGTACTTC. This gives the protein CASSLVGGGLYYEQYF.

The chain is built from TRBV10-3 and TRBJ2-3; TRBD2 agrees at 9 bases. J was trimmed by 2 bases and V by 0 bases; bases with no gene match: 9. In germline, CDR1 is ENHRY, CDR2 SYGVKD. The CDR3 runs 18 residues. CDR3 loop: CAISESRASGTYTDTQYF. CDR3 DNA sequence: TGTGCCATCAGTGAGTCGAGGGCTAGCGGGACCTACACAGATACGCAGTATTTT.

This clone is medium-sized by share. The chain uses TRBV14 and TRBJ2-7, with 12 bases lining up with TRBD1. The germline CDR1 and CDR2 sequences are SGHDN and FVKESK. The CDR3 contains 15 residues. V lost 5 bases, J lost 7 bases, and 9 bases stayed unmatched. The CDR3 loop is CASSYLGQGAGEQYF. The CDR3 coding sequence is TGTGCCAGCAGCTATCTGGGACAGGGGGCCGGTGAGCAGTACTTC.

The V gene is TRBV30, the J gene TRBJ2-3, with TRBD2 identical over 10 bases. With V trimmed by 2 bases and J by 4 bases, 3 bases remained unmatched. Germline V gene lookup returns CDR1 GTSNPN and CDR2 SVGIG (reference sequence). The CDR3 covers 14 residues. The CDR3 loop reads CAWSIGTSADTQYF. The CDR3 nucleotides read TGTGCCTGGAGTATTGGGACTAGCGCAGATACGCAGTATTTT.

The chain links TRBV11-2 to TRBJ2-3; 8 nucleotides agree with TRBD1. The germline V gene encodes CDR1 SGHAT and CDR2 FQNNGV. J lost 5 bases, V lost 3 bases, and 7 bases had no gene match. There are 15 residues in the CDR3. CDR3 region: CASSFIRDRLDTQYF. CDR3 in DNA: TGTGCCAGCAGCTTTATCCGGGACAGGCTAGATACGCAGTATTTT. Supplemented by reference TRBV11-2 and TRBJ2-3, the full variable domain reads EAGVAQSPRYKIIEKRQSVAFWCNPISGHATLYWYQQILGQGPKLLIQFQNNGVVDDSQLPKDRFSAERLKGVDSTLKIQPAKLEDSAVYLCASSFIRDRLDTQYFGPGTRLTVL.

The chain joins TRBV28 to TRBJ2-5; 7 nucleotides line up with TRBD1. Germline CDR1 reads MDHEN; CDR2 reads SYDVKM. The CDR3 runs 14 residues. Trimming took 4 bases from V and 0 from J; bases not matched to a gene: 2. CDR3 protein: CASSWGQYQETQYF. CDR3 DNA sequence: TGTGCCAGCAGTTGGGGACAGTACCAAGAGACCCAGTACTTC.